Reported below is one T cell receptor beta chain. The data derive from a study of shared clonotypes between healthy human individuals. The CDR3 loop spans 18 amino acids. The ends lost 0 bases at V and 4 bases at J; junction bases unmatched: 5. CDR1 MDHEN and CDR2 SYDVKM come from the germline V gene. Only in-frame clones appear in the TCRdb table, and some are missing; sequencing was by immunoSEQ multiplex PCR. The sample consists of about 2.3 million clones, about nine tenths of them appearing once. The clonotype was recovered from a man aged 18 to 29 in good health. Some clones in this sample may be carry-over from other donors' samples. The sample comprised naive CD4+ T cells from PBMCs. Specified subset: CD45RA+ positively selected. J is TRBJ2-1 and V is TRBV28; 14 nucleotides align to TRBD2. CDR3 bases: TGTGCCAGCAGTTTATGGGGACTAGCGGGAGTGGGTTACAATGAGCAGTTCTTC. Its protein product is CASSLWGLAGVGYNEQFF.